This T cell receptor beta chain is from a study of PD-L1 blockade in urothelial cancer. Clones were sequenced by immunoSEQ multiplex PCR, and TCRdb holds only the in-frame ones, with some missing. Found here are roughly 90,000 clones, 89% of them singletons; the top ten hold 0.97%. Study-wide results and caveats: Lower than median blood TCR clonality before treatment predicted better survival.

The sample holds one count of this clone. No antigen is known for it. CDR3 length equals 14 residues. V shed 1 base and J shed 7 bases, with 10 bases lying between them. Germline V gene sequence: CDR1 WSHSY, CDR2 SAAADI. Time point reported: pretreatment peripheral blood. The sequencing used PBMCs, collected around atezolizumab (anti-PD-L1) treatment. The TCR originated in a woman of 80 years or more with urothelial cancer. The rearrangement uses TRBV10-2 and TRBJ2-2; unclear D gene. CDR3 loop: CASSELPWSGELFF. The CDR3 coding sequence is TGCGCCAGCAGTGAGTTACCGTGGAGCGGGGAGCTGTTTTTT.